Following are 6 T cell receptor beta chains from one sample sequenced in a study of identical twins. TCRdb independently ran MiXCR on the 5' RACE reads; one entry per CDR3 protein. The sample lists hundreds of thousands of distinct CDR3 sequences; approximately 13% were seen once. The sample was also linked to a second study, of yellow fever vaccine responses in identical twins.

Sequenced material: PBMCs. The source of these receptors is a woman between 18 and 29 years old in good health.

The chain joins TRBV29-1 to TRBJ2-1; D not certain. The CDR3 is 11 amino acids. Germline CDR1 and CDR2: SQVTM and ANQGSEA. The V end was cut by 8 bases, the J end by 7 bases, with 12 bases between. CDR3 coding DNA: TGCAGCCTAGGAGAAGTAAATGAGCAGTTCTTC. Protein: CSLGEVNEQFF.

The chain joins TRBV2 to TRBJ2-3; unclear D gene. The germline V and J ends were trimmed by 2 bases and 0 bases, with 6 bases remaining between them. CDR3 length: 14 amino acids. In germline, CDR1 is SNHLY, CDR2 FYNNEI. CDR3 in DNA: TGTGCCAGCAGTGAAACAGAGAGCACAGATACGCAGTATTTT. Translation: CASSETESTDTQYF.

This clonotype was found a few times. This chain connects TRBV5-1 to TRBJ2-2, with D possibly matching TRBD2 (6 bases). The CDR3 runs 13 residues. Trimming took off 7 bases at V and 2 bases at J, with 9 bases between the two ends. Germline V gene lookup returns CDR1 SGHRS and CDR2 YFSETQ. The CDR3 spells CASGRGNTGELFF. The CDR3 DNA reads TGCGCCAGCGGGCGGGGAAACACCGGGGAGCTGTTTTTT.

The CDR3 reads CASKEGHEQYV. The DNA of the CDR3 is TGCGCCAGCAAAGAAGGGCACGAGCAGTACGTC. This rearrangement joins TRBV10-2 to TRBJ2-7, with D uncertain. There are 11 residues in the CDR3. V was cut by 7 bases and J by 5 bases, with 9 bases left in between. Germline CDR1 and CDR2: WSHSY and SAAADI.

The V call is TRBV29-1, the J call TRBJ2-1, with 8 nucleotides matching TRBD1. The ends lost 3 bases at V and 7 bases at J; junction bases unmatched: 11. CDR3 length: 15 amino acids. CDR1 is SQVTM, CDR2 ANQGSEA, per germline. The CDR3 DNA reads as TGCAGCGTTGAGGAGACAGGGGTGGCCTCGAATGAGCAGTTCTTC. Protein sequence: CSVEETGVASNEQFF.

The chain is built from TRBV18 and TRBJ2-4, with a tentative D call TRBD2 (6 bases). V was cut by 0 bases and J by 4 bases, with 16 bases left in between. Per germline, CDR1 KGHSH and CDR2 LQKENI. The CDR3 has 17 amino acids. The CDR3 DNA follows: TGTGCCAGCTCACCACCGACGGCTGGGGGGTTGAAAAACATTCAGTACTTC. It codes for CASSPPTAGGLKNIQYF.